This section outlines one T cell receptor (beta chain) sequence together with its context. The data belong to a study of blood T cell repertoires in COVID-19. In the study overall: Sites in the United States, Italy and Spain provided acute and convalescent COVID-19 samples.

In terms of age and location, participants ranged from roughly 18 to 95 years and lived in approximately 26 US areas. Allocation to cohorts depended on clinical history reported by the participants. In Cohort 3, a recovered donor had either two negative PCRs, clearance, or symptom resolution. The CDR3 has 15 residues. The ends were cut back, 1 base at V and 0 bases at J, with 7 bases in the middle. From germline, CDR1 is MNHNS and CDR2 SASEGT. Clones were sequenced by immunoSEQ multiplex PCR, and TCRdb holds only the in-frame ones, with some missing. The data contain 140,000 to 150,000 clones, 75% to 90% of them singletons.

This TCR came from a man aged 45-65 years who had recovered from COVID-19. The rearrangement uses TRBV6-1 and TRBJ1-3; no clear D. The sequenced material came from PBMCs or T cells enriched from blood (not recorded which). The CDR3, as DNA: TGTGCCAGCAGTGAAGTCGGGTTCTCTGGAAACACCATATATTTT. Its translation is CASSEVGFSGNTIYF.